One and the same sample provided the 24 T cell receptor beta chains below, sequenced in a study of blood T cells in healthy people across ages. Alongside a J-beta primer mix, a sample-barcoded 5' primer served in a second PCR lasting about 7 to 12 cycles. From the 5' RACE reads, TCRdb called clonotypes with MiXCR, one entry per CDR3 protein. The sample lists approximately 290,000 distinct CDR3 sequences, around 30% occurring once. Sequencing was performed on blood. The receptor source for this set is a woman in her seventies in good health.

The V gene is TRBV12-3 or TRBV12-4, the J gene TRBJ1-2; TRBD1 matches 7 bases. The CDR3 totals 13 residues. The ends lost 7 bases at V and 7 bases at J; junction bases unmatched: 9. The CDR3 nucleotides are TGTGCCAGCACCACGACAGGGAAGAGTGGCTACACCTTC. As protein: CASTTTGKSGYTF.

The rearrangement links TRBV7-9 to TRBJ1-2; 7 nucleotides align to TRBD1. The V gene end was trimmed by 5 bases and the J gene end by 14 bases; junction bases not matched to a gene: 8. Germline loops: CDR1 SEHNR, CDR2 FQNEAQ (reference sequence). The CDR3 length is 11 residues. The chain's CDR3 is CASSRDRAGTF. In DNA form, the CDR3 reads TGTGCCAGCAGCCGAGACAGGGCCGGTACCTTC. The full variable domain, rest sourced from reference TRBV7-9 and TRBJ1-2, is DTGVSQNPRHKITKRGQNVTFRCDPISEHNRLYWYRQTLGQGPEFLTYFQNEAQLEKSRLLSDRFSAERPKGSFSTLEIQRTEQGDSAMYLCASSRDRAGTFGSGTRLTVV.

The chain has TRBV3-1 and TRBJ2-3, with a weak D call TRBD1 (5 bases). Trimming shortened V by 4 bases and J by 0 bases, and 14 bases separated the two germline ends. CDR1 is LGHDT, CDR2 YNNKEL, per germline (reference sequence). CDR3 size: 16 residues. CDR3 DNA: TGTGCCAGCAGCCTTCTGGGGCAGGCTAGCACAGATACGCAGTATTTT. Its protein is CASSLLGQASTDTQYF.

This clonotype was found a few times. V gene TRBV20-1 combines with J gene TRBJ2-1, with D possibly TRBD2 on 5 matching bases. V lost 1 base and J lost 6, with 13 bases in between. The CDR3 has 14 residues. Germline CDR1 and CDR2: DFQATT and SNEGSKA (reference sequence). Written as DNA, the CDR3 is TGCAGTGCTAGAGCCGTACTAGAGATCAATGAGCAGTTCTTC. Translation gives CSARAVLEINEQFF.

This chain uses TRBV28 with TRBJ2-7; 9 bases fit TRBD1. The CDR3 is made up of 16 amino acids. With V trimmed by 4 bases and J by 6 bases, 13 bases remained unmatched. Germline V gives CDR1 MDHEN, CDR2 SYDVKM. The CDR3 nucleotides are TGTGCCAGCAGTTCCCATAGGACAGGGGCTCTAAGCGAGCAGTACTTC. Translating it yields CASSSHRTGALSEQYF.

This clonotype was seen only a few times. Compared with germline, one end of the junction differs, possibly owing to a read error. The chain couples TRBV6-2 or TRBV6-3 to TRBJ2-5, with 10 bases that match TRBD2. The end of the DNA fits TRBJ2-1 better, so the J call may be wrong. The CDR3 spans 16 residues. Per germline, CDR1 MNHEY and CDR2 SVGEGT. The CDR3 nucleotides are TGTGCCAGCAGCTACTCGTCACTAGCGGGACAAAATGAGCAGTTCTTC. Translation gives CASSYSSLAGQNEQFF.

This clonotype appeared many times. The chain recombines TRBV4-1 with TRBJ1-5; 8 bases are a match to TRBD1. The CDR3 loop spans 17 amino acids. J gave up 5 bases and V 8 bases, and 17 bases lay outside the gene matches. Germline V gene sequence: CDR1 MGHRA, CDR2 YSYEKL. CDR3 amino acids: CASGPPGQEIPHQPQHF. The DNA of the CDR3 is TGCGCCAGCGGACCTCCGGGACAGGAAATCCCCCATCAGCCCCAGCATTTT.

The CDR3 DNA reads as TGTGCCAGCATGATAGACAGTAAAACCGGGGAGCTGTTTTTT. It codes for CASMIDSKTGELFF. The chain employs TRBV2 and TRBJ2-2; a possible D gene is TRBD1 (5 bases). The CDR3 spans 14 residues. Trimming took off 7 bases at V and 5 bases at J, with 14 bases between the two ends. CDR1 is SNHLY and CDR2 is FYNNEI in the germline V gene.

The CDR3 DNA is TGCGCCAGCAGCTTGGCCGGAATGGCAGAGATGAACACTGAAGCTTTCTTT. This encodes CASSLAGMAEMNTEAFF. The gene calls are TRBV5-1 and TRBJ1-1; D is uncertain. The germline V gene has CDR1 SGHRS and CDR2 YFSETQ. The germline V and J ends were trimmed by 0 bases and 0 bases, with 15 bases remaining between them. CDR3 length equals 17 residues.

This chain links TRBV5-1 with TRBJ2-3, with D maybe TRBD2 (6 bases). CDR1 and CDR2 (germline): SGHRS, YFSETQ. Trimming cost V 4 bases and J 5 bases, with 11 bases left between them. This CDR3 has 13 amino acids. The CDR3 protein is CASSPSVEDTQYF. In DNA, the CDR3 is TGCGCCAGCAGCCCTAGCGTGGAAGATACGCAGTATTTT.

This clonotype was detected ten times or more. The chain employs TRBV20-1 and TRBJ2-7; D remains unclear. There are 13 residues in the CDR3. The germline V and J ends were trimmed by 3 bases and 0 bases, with 9 bases remaining between them. The germline CDR1 and CDR2 sequences are DFQATT and SNEGSKA (reference sequence). This chain's CDR3 is CSASSGSSYEQYF. CDR3 in DNA: TGCAGTGCTAGTAGTGGCAGCTCCTACGAGCAGTACTTC.

The chain employs TRBV12-5 and TRBJ2-7; the D is unclear. V was clipped by 0 bases and J by 2 bases, with 14 bases between them. The length of the CDR3 is 16 residues. Germline V lookup: CDR1 LGHNT, CDR2 FRNRAP. The chain's CDR3 is CASGLVVPSLTYEQYF. Written as DNA, the CDR3 is TGTGCTAGTGGTTTGGTAGTTCCCAGTCTAACCTACGAGCAGTACTTC. Supplemented by reference TRBV12-5 and TRBJ2-7, the full variable domain reads DARVTQTPRHKVTEMGQEVTMRCQPILGHNTVFWYRQTMMQGLELLAYFRNRAPLDDSGMPKDRFSAEMPDATLATLKIQPSEPRDSAVYFCASGLVVPSLTYEQYFGPGTRLTVT.

The rearrangement links TRBV7-2 to TRBJ1-1; no firm D call. The V and J ends lost 1 base and 4 bases respectively, with 13 bases between them. This CDR3 region has 15 residues. The V gene's germline CDR1 is SGHTA and CDR2 FQGNSA. Here the CDR3 reads CASSLGSSSPTEAFF. The CDR3 nucleotides are TGTGCCAGCAGCTTAGGTTCCAGTTCCCCCACTGAAGCTTTCTTT.

The rearrangement links TRBV7-9 to TRBJ2-5, with D perhaps matching TRBD2 (6 bases). The CDR3 runs to 16 residues. The germline V gene has CDR1 SEHNR and CDR2 FQNEAQ (reference sequence). Trimming stripped 4 bases from V and 4 bases from J, with 19 bases between. The CDR3 protein is CASSSEFGLGGETQYF. The CDR3 coding sequence is TGTGCCAGCAGCTCCGAGTTTGGCTTGGGGGGAGAGACCCAGTACTTC.

This clonotype has a handful of counts. The CDR3 sequence is CASSLAGHINEQFF. Here the CDR3 DNA reads TGTGCCAGCAGCTTAGCAGGACACATCAATGAGCAGTTCTTC. The J gene is TRBJ2-1, the V gene TRBV7-9, with a possible D match to TRBD1 (5 bases). The length of the CDR3 is 14 residues. Per germline, CDR1 SEHNR and CDR2 FQNEAQ (reference sequence). Trimming took 0 bases from V and 6 from J, leaving 9 bases between them.

CDR3 residues: CASLGAGNTIYF. CDR3 nucleotides: TGTGCCAGCTTGGGTGCTGGAAACACCATATATTTT. The V and J genes are TRBV28 and TRBJ1-3; the D is unclear. V was pared by 8 bases and J by 2 bases, with 7 bases between. The CDR3 is 12 amino acids. Germline V lookup: CDR1 MDHEN, CDR2 SYDVKM.

The chain couples TRBV11-2 to TRBJ2-4; D possibly corresponds to TRBD2 (6 bases). Germline-derived CDR1 and CDR2 are SGHAT and FQNNGV. The V end lost 0 bases, the J end lost 9 bases, and 18 bases lay between the germline ends. This CDR3 is 16 amino acids long. In nucleotides, the CDR3 is TGTGCCAGCAGCTTAGATCTAGGCCCCCGGGGAGGCATTCAGTACTTC. The encoded protein is CASSLDLGPRGGIQYF.

In its sample, this clonotype was seen a few times. The chain has TRBV6-1 and TRBJ1-6; D is perhaps TRBD1 (5 bases). Germline V gives CDR1 MNHNS, CDR2 SASEGT. This CDR3 has 16 amino acids. Trimming left V 5 bases short and J 7 bases short, with 18 bases between. This chain's CDR3 is CASSPGDRLLNSPLHF. CDR3 coding DNA: TGTGCCAGCAGTCCGGGGGACCGACTTCTCAATTCACCCCTCCACTTT.

This rearrangement joins TRBV7-9 to TRBJ2-5; D remains ambiguous. There are 14 residues in the CDR3. From germline, CDR1 is SEHNR and CDR2 FQNEAQ (reference sequence). V lost 5 bases to trimming and J lost 0 bases, with 10 bases between them. CDR3 protein: CASSGPEYQETQYF. CDR3 nucleotide sequence: TGTGCCAGCAGCGGCCCGGAGTACCAAGAGACCCAGTACTTC.

The chain combines TRBV29-1 with TRBJ2-5; 9 bases map to TRBD1. Germline values: CDR1 SQVTM, CDR2 ANQGSEA. The CDR3 extends over 13 amino acids. V shed 6 bases and J 7 bases; nucleotides not matched to a gene: 9. CDR3 region: CSVEGQGEGTQYF. The CDR3 bases are TGCAGCGTGGAGGGACAGGGTGAGGGGACCCAGTACTTC.

In this sample, this clonotype turned up many times. The chain joins TRBV18 to TRBJ2-5, with D perhaps TRBD2 (5 bases). Trimming left V 8 bases short and J 5 bases short, with 15 bases between. Germline CDR1 KGHSH, CDR2 LQKENI. The CDR3 contains 13 residues. CDR3 region: CASSPGLQETQYF. The DNA of the CDR3 is TGTGCCAGCAGCCCTGGACTCCAGGAGACCCAGTACTTC.

This clonotype was observed many times. This chain links TRBV4-3 with TRBJ2-6; D not resolved. CDR1 is LGHNA and CDR2 is YSLEER in the germline V gene. The CDR3 extends over 16 amino acids. V was cut by 0 bases and J by 3 bases, with 9 bases left in between. The CDR3 is CASSQDSMGGANVLTF. DNA of the CDR3: TGCGCCAGCAGCCAAGATTCGATGGGTGGGGCCAACGTCCTGACTTTC.

About this clonotype itself: Germline is not matched at one junction end, which may reflect a read error. V usage is TRBV12-3 or TRBV12-4 and J usage is TRBJ2-3; D is unclear. CDR3 length: 13 amino acids. DNA of the CDR3: TGTGCCCGCAGTGGGCGGAGACCAGATACGGAGTATTTT. Protein sequence: CARSGRRPDTEYF.

This sequence joins TRBV11-2 and TRBJ2-5; the match to TRBD1 covers 8 bases. The V gene end was trimmed by 5 bases and the J gene end by 3 bases; junction bases not matched to a gene: 17. The CDR3 runs 18 residues. The germline CDR1 and CDR2 sequences are SGHAT and FQNNGV. Written as DNA, the CDR3 is TGTGCCAGCAGCAGCCCAACACGGGTGACAGGGGTCAAAGAGACCCAGTACTTC. Protein: CASSSPTRVTGVKETQYF.